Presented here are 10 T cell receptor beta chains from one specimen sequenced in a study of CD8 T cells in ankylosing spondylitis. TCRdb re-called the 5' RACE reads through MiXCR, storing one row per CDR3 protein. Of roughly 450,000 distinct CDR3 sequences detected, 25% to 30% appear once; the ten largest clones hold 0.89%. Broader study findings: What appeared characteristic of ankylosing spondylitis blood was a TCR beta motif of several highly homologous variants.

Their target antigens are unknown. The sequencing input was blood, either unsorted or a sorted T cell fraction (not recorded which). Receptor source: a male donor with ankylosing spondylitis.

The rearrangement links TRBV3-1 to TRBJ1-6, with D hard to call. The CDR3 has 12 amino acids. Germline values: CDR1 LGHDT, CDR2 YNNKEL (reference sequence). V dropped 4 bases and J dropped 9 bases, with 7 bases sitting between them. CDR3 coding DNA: TGTGCCAGCAGCCCCTGGGGTTCACCCCTCCACTTT. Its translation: CASSPWGSPLHF.

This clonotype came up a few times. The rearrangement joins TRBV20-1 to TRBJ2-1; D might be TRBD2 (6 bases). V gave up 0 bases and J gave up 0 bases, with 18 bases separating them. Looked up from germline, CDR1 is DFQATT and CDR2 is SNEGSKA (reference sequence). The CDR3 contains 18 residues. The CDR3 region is CSARDPRAERASYNEQFF. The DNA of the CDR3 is TGCAGTGCTAGAGATCCCCGGGCTGAGCGGGCCTCCTACAATGAGCAGTTCTTC.

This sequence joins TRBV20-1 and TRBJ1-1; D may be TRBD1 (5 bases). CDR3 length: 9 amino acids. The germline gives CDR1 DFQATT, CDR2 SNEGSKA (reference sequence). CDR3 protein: CSPRGEAFF. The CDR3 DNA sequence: TGCAGCCCCCGGGGGGAAGCTTTCTTT.

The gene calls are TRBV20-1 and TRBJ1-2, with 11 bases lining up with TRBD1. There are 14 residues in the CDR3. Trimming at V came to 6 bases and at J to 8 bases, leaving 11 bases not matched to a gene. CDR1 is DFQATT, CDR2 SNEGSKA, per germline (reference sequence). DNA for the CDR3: TGCAGTGCGAGGGAGGCCGGACAGGGGGCAGGCTACACCTTC. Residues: CSAREAGQGAGYTF.

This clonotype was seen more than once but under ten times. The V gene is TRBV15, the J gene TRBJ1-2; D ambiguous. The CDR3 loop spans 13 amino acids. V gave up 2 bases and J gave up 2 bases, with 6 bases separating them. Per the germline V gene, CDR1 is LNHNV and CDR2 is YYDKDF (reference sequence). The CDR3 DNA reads TGTGCCACCAGCAGAAGATCCAACTATGGCTACACCTTC. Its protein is CATSRRSNYGYTF.

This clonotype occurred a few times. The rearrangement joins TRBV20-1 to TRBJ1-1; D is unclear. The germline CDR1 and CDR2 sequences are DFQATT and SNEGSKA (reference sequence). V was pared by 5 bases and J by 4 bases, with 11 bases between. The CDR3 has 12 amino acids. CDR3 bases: TGCAGTGCTTTAGGACGCGTCACTGAAGCTTTCTTT. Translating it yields CSALGRVTEAFF.

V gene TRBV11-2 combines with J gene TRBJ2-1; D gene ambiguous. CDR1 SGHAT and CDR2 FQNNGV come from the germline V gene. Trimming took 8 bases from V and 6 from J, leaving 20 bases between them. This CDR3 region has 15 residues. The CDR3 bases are TGTGCCAGCCGGATAGCTTGGCGAGCCAGCAATGAGCAGTTCTTC. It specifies CASRIAWRASNEQFF.

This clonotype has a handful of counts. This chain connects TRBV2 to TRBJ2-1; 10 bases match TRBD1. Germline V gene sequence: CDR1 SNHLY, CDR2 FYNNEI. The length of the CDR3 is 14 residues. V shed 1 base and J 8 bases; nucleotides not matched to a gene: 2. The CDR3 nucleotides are TGTGCCAGCAGTGAAGTAGGGACAGGGGATGAGCAGTTCTTC. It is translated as CASSEVGTGDEQFF.

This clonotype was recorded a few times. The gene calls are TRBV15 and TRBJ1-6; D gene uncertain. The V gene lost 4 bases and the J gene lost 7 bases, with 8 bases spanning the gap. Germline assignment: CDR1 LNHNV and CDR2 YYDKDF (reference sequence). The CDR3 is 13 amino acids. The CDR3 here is CATSTPRNSPLHF. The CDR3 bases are TGTGCCACCAGCACTCCCAGGAATTCACCCCTCCACTTT.

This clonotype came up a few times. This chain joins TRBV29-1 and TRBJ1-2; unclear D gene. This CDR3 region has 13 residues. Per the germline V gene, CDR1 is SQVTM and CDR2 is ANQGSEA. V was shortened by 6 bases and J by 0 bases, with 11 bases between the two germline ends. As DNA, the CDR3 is TGCAGCGTATTTGACGCGACTAACTATGGCTACACCTTC. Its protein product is CSVFDATNYGYTF.